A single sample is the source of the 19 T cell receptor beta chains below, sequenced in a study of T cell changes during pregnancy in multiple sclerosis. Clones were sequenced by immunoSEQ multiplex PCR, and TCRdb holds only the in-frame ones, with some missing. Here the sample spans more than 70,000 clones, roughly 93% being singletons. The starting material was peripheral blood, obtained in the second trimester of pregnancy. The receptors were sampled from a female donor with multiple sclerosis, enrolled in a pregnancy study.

The CDR3: CASSPGTGHQETQYF. For the CDR3, the DNA is TGTGCCAGCTCACCAGGGACAGGCCACCAAGAGACCCAGTACTTC. This chain links TRBV18 with TRBJ2-5, with 8 bases fitting TRBD1. This CDR3 has 15 amino acids. The germline V gene has CDR1 KGHSH and CDR2 LQKENI. Trimming at V came to 2 bases and at J to 0 bases, leaving 2 bases not matched to a gene.

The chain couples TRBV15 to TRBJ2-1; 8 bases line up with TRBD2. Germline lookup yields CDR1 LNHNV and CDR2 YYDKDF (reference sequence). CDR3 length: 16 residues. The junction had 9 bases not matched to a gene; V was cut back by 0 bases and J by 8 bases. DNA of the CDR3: TGTGCCACCAGCAGAGATCGAGGGGCGGGGGGCGATGAGCAGTTCTTC. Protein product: CATSRDRGAGGDEQFF.

As DNA, the CDR3 is TGTGCCAGCAGAGAGACAGGGGCGAACACTGAAGCTTTCTTT. Protein: CASRETGANTEAFF. V and J are TRBV6-1 and TRBJ1-1; TRBD1 matches 8 bases. The CDR3 is made up of 14 amino acids. J was trimmed by 1 base and V by 6 bases; bases with no gene match: 4. Germline V CDR1 and CDR2: MNHNS, SASEGT.

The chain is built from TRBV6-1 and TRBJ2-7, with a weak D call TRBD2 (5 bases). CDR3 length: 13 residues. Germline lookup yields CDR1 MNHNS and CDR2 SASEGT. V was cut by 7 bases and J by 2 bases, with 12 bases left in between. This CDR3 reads CASTEGGPYEQYF. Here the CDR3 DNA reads TGTGCCAGCACCGAGGGTGGACCCTACGAGCAGTACTTC.

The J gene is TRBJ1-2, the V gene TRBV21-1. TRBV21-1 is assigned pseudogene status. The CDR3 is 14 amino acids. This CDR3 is CAFHPGGGAYGYTF. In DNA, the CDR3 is TGTGCCTTCCACCCGGGAGGGGGAGCGTATGGCTACACCTTC.

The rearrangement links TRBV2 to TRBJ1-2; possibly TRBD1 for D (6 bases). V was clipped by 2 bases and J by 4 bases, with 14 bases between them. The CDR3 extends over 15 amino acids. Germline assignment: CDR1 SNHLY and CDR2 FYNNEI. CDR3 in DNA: TGTGCCAGCAGTGAACGACAGGTTAGCTTCTATGGCTACACCTTC. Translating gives CASSERQVSFYGYTF.

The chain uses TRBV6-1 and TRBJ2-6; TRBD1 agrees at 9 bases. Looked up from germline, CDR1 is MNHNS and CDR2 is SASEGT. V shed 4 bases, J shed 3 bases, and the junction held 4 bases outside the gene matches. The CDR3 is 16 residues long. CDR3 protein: CASSAQGALGANVLTF. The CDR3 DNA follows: TGTGCCAGCAGTGCACAGGGGGCGCTTGGGGCCAACGTCCTGACTTTC.

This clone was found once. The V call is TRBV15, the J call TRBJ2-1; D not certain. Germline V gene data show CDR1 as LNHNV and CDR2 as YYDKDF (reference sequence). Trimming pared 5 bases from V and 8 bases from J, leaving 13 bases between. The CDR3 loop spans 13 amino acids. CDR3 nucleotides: TGTGCCACCAGCGCCACAGATTTTGATGAGCAGTTCTTC. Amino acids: CATSATDFDEQFF.

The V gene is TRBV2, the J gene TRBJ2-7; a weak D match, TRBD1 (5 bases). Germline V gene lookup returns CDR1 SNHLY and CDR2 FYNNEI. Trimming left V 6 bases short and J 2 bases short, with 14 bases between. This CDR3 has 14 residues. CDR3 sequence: CASRLTRDTYEQYF. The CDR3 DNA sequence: TGTGCCAGCAGACTGACCAGGGATACCTACGAGCAGTACTTC.

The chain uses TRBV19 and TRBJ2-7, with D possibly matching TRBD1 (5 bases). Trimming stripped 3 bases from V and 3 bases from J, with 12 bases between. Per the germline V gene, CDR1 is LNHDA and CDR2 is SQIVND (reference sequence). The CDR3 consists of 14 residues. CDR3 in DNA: TGTGCCAGTAGTATCAAGACAGATTACTACGAGCAGTACTTC. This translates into CASSIKTDYYEQYF.

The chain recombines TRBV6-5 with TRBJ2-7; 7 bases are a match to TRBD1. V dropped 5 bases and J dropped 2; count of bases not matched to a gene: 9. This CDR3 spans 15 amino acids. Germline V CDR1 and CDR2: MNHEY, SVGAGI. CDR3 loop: CASSPQTGFAYEQYF. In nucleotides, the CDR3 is TGTGCCAGCAGTCCTCAGACAGGGTTTGCCTACGAGCAGTACTTC.

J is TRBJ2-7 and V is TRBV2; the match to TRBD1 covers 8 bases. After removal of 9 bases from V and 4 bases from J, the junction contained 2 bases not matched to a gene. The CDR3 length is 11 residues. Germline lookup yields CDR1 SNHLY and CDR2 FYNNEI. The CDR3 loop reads CARGTGYEQYF. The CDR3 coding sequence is TGTGCCAGGGGGACAGGATACGAGCAGTACTTC. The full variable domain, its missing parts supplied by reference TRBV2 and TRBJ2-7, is EPEVTQTPSHQVTQMGQEVILRCVPISNHLYFYWYRQILGQKVEFLVSFYNNEISEKSEIFDDQFSVERPDGSNFTLKIRSTKLEDSAMYFCARGTGYEQYFGPGTRLTVT.

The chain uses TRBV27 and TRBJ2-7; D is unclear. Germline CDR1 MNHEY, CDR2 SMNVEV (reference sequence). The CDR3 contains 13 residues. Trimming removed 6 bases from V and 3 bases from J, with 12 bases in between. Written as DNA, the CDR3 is TGTGCCAGCAGATTCACTCTAGACTACGAGCAGTACTTC. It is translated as CASRFTLDYEQYF.

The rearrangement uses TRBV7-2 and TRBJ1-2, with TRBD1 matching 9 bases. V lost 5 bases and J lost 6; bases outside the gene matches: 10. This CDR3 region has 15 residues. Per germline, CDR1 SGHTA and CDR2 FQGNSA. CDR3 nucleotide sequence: TGTGCCAGCAGCACTGTGGGACAGGGTGTGGATGGCTACACCTTC. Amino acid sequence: CASSTVGQGVDGYTF.

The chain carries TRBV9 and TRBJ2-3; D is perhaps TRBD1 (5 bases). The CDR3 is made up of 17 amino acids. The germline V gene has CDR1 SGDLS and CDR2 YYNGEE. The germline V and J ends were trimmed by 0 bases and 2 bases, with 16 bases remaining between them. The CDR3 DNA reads TGTGCCAGCAGCGTAGGCAGGGCCCCTCCACCCACAGATACGCAGTATTTT. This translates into CASSVGRAPPPTDTQYF.

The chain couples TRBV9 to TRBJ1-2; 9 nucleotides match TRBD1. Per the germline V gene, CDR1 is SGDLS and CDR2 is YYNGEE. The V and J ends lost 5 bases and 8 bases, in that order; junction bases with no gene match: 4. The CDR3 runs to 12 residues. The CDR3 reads CASRGQGRGYTF. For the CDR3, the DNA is TGTGCCAGCAGGGGACAGGGCCGGGGCTACACCTTC.

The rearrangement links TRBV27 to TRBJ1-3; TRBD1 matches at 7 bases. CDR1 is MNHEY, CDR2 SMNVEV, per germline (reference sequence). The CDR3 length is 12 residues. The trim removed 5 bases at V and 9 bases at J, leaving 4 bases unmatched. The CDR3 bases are TGTGCCAGCAGTCCAGGGGGTAGCACCATATATTTT. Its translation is CASSPGGSTIYF.

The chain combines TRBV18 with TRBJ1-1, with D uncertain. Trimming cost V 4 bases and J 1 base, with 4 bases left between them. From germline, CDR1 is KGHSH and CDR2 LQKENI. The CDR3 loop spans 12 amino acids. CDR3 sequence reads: CASSQPNTEAFF. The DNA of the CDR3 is TGTGCCAGCTCACAGCCGAACACTGAAGCTTTCTTT.

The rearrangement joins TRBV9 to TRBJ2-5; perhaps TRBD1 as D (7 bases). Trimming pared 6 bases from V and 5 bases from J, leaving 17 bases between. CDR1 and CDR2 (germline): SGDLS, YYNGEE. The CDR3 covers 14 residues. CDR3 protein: CASNGGGGLETQYF. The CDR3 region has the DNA TGTGCCAGCAATGGAGGAGGGGGCTTGGAGACCCAGTACTTC.